This is a list of T cell receptor beta chains from one sample in a study of regulatory T cells in long-lasting Graves disease. TCRdb reprocessed the multiplex PCR reads via MiXCR and lists one record per CDR3 protein. The sample holds 350,000 to 500,000 distinct CDR3 sequences, over 20% seen once. Sample: peripheral blood mononuclear cells (PBMCs), taken when the disease was refractory, from a patient treated with antithyroid drugs. These receptors were collected from a female donor with Graves disease. Both conserved end residues are part of each CDR3. D genes are given only for firm matches. Rows give clone size only sometimes, using once, few, many, or a class for an expanded clone.

abundance	d_gene	v_gene	j_gene	CDR3nt	CDR3aa
many	TRBD1	TRBV2	TRBJ2-5	TGTGCCAGCGGCAGGCGACAGGGGCTGGGGGAGACCCAGTACTTC	CASGRRQGLGETQYF
many	TRBD1	TRBV28	TRBJ1-2	TGTGCCAGCAGTTCGGGACAGCTTGGTGGCTACACCTTC	CASSSGQLGGYTF
.	.	TRBV6-2/TRBV6-3	TRBJ2-3	TGTGCCAGCAGTTACTCGATGGGGGCAGATACGCAGTATTTT	CASSYSMGADTQYF
few	.	TRBV5-1	TRBJ1-1	TGCGCCAGCAGCGAAGAGGGGGGGCACACTGAAGCTTTCTTT	CASSEEGGHTEAFF
few	.	TRBV7-3	TRBJ2-6	TGTGCCAGCAAGAGAAGCTCTGGGGCCAACGTCCTGACTTTC	CASKRSSGANVLTF
many	.	TRBV7-8	TRBJ1-2	TGTGCCAGCAGCTCGGGACAAGGATCCCTGTATGGCTACACCTTC	CASSSGQGSLYGYTF
.	TRBD2	TRBV29-1	TRBJ2-7	TGCAGCGTTGAAGATTGGTCTAGCGGCTCCTACGAGCAGTACTTC	CSVEDWSSGSYEQYF
.	TRBD1	TRBV4-1	TRBJ1-6	TGCGCCAGCAGCCACAAATCGGACAGGGATTCTAATTCACCCCTCCACTTT	CASSHKSDRDSNSPLHF
few	.	TRBV3-1	TRBJ2-2	TGTGCCAGCAGCCAATCAGAAGACACAATCACCGGGGAGCTGTTTTTT	CASSQSEDTITGELFF
few	TRBD2	TRBV20-1	TRBJ2-7	TGCAGTGCTAGAGATAACAGGCTAGCGGGAGAGGGCAGATACGAGCAGTACTTC	CSARDNRLAGEGRYEQYF
once	TRBD2	TRBV19	TRBJ2-2	TGTGCCAGTAGTATCGCCGGGAGGGCCGGTACCGGGGAGCTGTTTTTT	CASSIAGRAGTGELFF
.	TRBD1	TRBV5-1	TRBJ1-1	TGCGCCAGCAGCCTAAAGACAGGGGGCGAGAACACTGAAGCTTTCTTT	CASSLKTGGENTEAFF
.	.	TRBV6-5	TRBJ2-2	TGTGCCAGCAGCTACACCGGGGGGCTGTTTTTT	CASSYTGGLFF
many	.	TRBV7-3	TRBJ1-1	TGTGCCAGCAGCTTAACCGTATCCGGGCAAGCTTTCTTT	CASSLTVSGQAFF
many	.	TRBV7-2	TRBJ2-2	TGTGCCAGCAGCCGCCAACCACAGCCCGGGGAGCTGTTTTTT	CASSRQPQPGELFF
.	.	TRBV11-2	TRBJ2-3	TGTGCCAGCAGCCGATCGCTGACAACAGATACGCAGTATTTT	CASSRSLTTDTQYF
few	.	TRBV12-3/TRBV12-4	TRBJ1-5	TGTGCCAGCCACTCCGGGGGGCGGCCCCAGCATTTT	CASHSGGRPQHF
many	.	TRBV2	TRBJ1-5	TGTGCCAGCAGCGGGACTGGAAGTCAGCCCCAGCATTTT	CASSGTGSQPQHF
few	.	TRBV24-1	TRBJ2-2	TGTGCCACCAGAACGCTAGCGCCAAGGCCGAACACCGGGGAGCTGTTTTTT	CATRTLAPRPNTGELFF
many	TRBD1	TRBV12-3/TRBV12-4	TRBJ1-2	TGTGCCAGCAGCGACAGGGGGAGTTATGGCTACACCTTC	CASSDRGSYGYTF
.	.	TRBV27	TRBJ2-7	TGTGCCAGCAGTTTATCGGGGACGGACCTTTCCTACGAGCAGTACTTC	CASSLSGTDLSYEQYF
few	.	TRBV6-1	TRBJ2-5	TGTGCCAGCAGTGCAGAAATAGCGGTGGCGTCTCAAGAGACCCAGTACTTC	CASSAEIAVASQETQYF
many	.	TRBV27	TRBJ1-2	TGTGCCAGCGGGGGTAACTATGGCTACACCTTC	CASGGNYGYTF
.	.	TRBV7-2	TRBJ1-6	TGTGCCAGCAGTGTAGCGTATTCACCCCTCCACTTT	CASSVAYSPLHF
many	.	TRBV29-1	TRBJ2-5	TGCAGCGCCGAATTTGGGAGGGAGACCCAGTACTTC	CSAEFGRETQYF
.	.	TRBV7-9	TRBJ1-5	TGTGCCAGCACCTTCGGGGAGCAGCCCCAGCATTTT	CASTFGEQPQHF
many	TRBD1	TRBV6-1	TRBJ2-7	TGTGCCAGCAGACCGGGACAGGGGGTCCCGGGCTCCTACGAGCAGTACTTC	CASRPGQGVPGSYEQYF
many	.	TRBV28	TRBJ1-5	TGTGCCAGCAGTTTATTCGGGGGCTTCGGCAATCAGCCCCAGCATTTT	CASSLFGGFGNQPQHF
.	.	TRBV19	TRBJ1-5	TGTGCCAGTAGTACTACGACCAGCAATCAGCCCCAGCATTTT	CASSTTTSNQPQHF
.	.	TRBV7-2	TRBJ2-2	TGTGCCAGCAGCTTATCTCGGGCGGTGAGCACCGGGGAGCTGTTTTTT	CASSLSRAVSTGELFF
.	.	TRBV5-6	TRBJ1-5	TGTGCCAGCAGCTTGGGATCGGGGAGCCAGCCCCAGCATTTT	CASSLGSGSQPQHF
.	TRBD2	TRBV3-1	TRBJ2-4	TGTGCCAGCAGCCGAGCGGGAGGGCCGGCCAAAAACATTCAGTACTTC	CASSRAGGPAKNIQYF